This passage covers 4 T cell receptor beta chains from one sample sequenced in a study of PD-1 blockade in classical Hodgkin lymphoma. Assay used: immunoSEQ multiplex PCR; TCRdb lists only in-frame clones, some missing. The table shows some 150,000 clones, with approximately 81% occurring only once. All trial patients relapsed after autologous stem cell transplantation. Sequenced here: peripheral blood mononuclear cells (PBMCs), sampled before the second cycle of nivolumab. The receptors shown here come from a human donor with classical Hodgkin lymphoma.

This chain links TRBV5-1 with TRBJ2-1; unclear D gene. Trimming stripped 0 bases from V and 6 bases from J, with 7 bases between. CDR3 size: 13 residues. Looked up from germline, CDR1 is SGHRS and CDR2 is YFSETQ. The CDR3 is CASSLAGFNEQFF. CDR3 bases: TGCGCCAGCAGCTTGGCCGGCTTCAATGAGCAGTTCTTC.

The chain has TRBV6-6 and TRBJ2-3; a possible D gene is TRBD2 (5 bases). The V and J ends lost 6 bases and 5 bases respectively, with 15 bases between them. In germline, CDR1 is MNHNY, CDR2 SVGAGI (reference sequence). CDR3 length: 14 residues. DNA for the CDR3: TGTGCCAGCAGCCCGGAGAGGGTAGGAGATACGCAGTATTTT. Translation gives CASSPERVGDTQYF.

The J gene is TRBJ2-5, the V gene TRBV7-7; 8 bases align to TRBD2. Germline lookup yields CDR1 SSHAT and CDR2 FNYEAQ (reference sequence). Unmatched junction bases numbered 8, after V lost 4 bases and J lost 4 bases. The CDR3 totals 15 residues. The CDR3 sequence: CASSYGAGVGETQYF. CDR3 DNA: TGTGCCAGCAGCTACGGAGCGGGAGTTGGAGAGACCCAGTACTTC.

J is TRBJ2-2 and V is TRBV7-2, with 12 bases fitting TRBD2. Germline V gene data show CDR1 as SGHTA and CDR2 as FQGNSA. V dropped 2 bases and J dropped 9; count of bases not matched to a gene: 10. This CDR3 has 17 amino acids. The CDR3 region has the DNA TGTGCCAGCAGCTTAAGGTCCCTAGCGGGAGGGGCGAGGGAGCTGTTTTTT. Translating it yields CASSLRSLAGGARELFF.